This TCR beta chain was sequenced for a study of T cells in Graves' hyperthyroidism and ophthalmopathy. Study summary: Peripheral blood specimens were obtained at initial diagnosis, prior to any treatment.

Looked up from germline, CDR1 is DFQATT and CDR2 is SNEGSKA (reference sequence). The CDR3 runs to 15 residues. V shed 1 base, J shed 6 bases, and the junction held 7 bases outside the gene matches. Amplified TCR beta CDR3 regions came from RNA transcripts. A first-round RT-PCR of the TCR CDR3 used the HTBI primer set. TCRdb used MiXCR to reprocess the multiplex PCR reads, holding one entry per CDR3 protein. The table records 300,000 or so distinct CDR3 sequences, 15% to 20% of them present only once. The genes are TRBV20-1 and TRBJ1-5; 9 nucleotides agree with TRBD1. This sequence was found in a woman between 45 and 65 years old with Graves' hyperthyroidism. Material: blood. The CDR3 spells CSARGGTGTGQPQHF. CDR3 DNA: TGCAGTGCTAGAGGGGGGACAGGGACCGGTCAGCCCCAGCATTTT.